These 28 T cell receptor beta chains were all obtained from the same sample, sequenced in a study of blood T cell repertoires in COVID-19. Sequenced by immunoSEQ multiplex PCR; TCRdb stores in-frame clones only, minus some. This sample has about 220,000 clones, with 85% to 90% found just once. The sample comprised PBMCs or T cells enriched from blood (not recorded which). All receptors derive from a man aged 25 to 40 who had been exposed to COVID-19.

J is TRBJ2-2 and V is TRBV19, with D possibly being TRBD2 (5 bases). The CDR3 loop spans 11 amino acids. Per the germline V gene, CDR1 is LNHDA and CDR2 is SQIVND (reference sequence). Trimming removed 7 bases at V and 8 bases at J, with 8 bases between. The CDR3 here is CASTREGELFF. The CDR3 region has the DNA TGTGCCAGTACCCGGGAAGGGGAGCTGTTTTTT.

The rearrangement links TRBV11-3 to TRBJ2-2; 8 positions match TRBD2. Germline V lookup: CDR1 SGHNT, CDR2 YENEEA. V shed 4 bases, J shed 6 bases, and the junction held 7 bases outside the gene matches. CDR3 length equals 15 residues. The CDR3 protein is CASSSRGGRPGELFF. CDR3 DNA sequence: TGTGCCAGCAGCTCACGGGGGGGGCGACCCGGGGAGCTGTTTTTT.

The rearrangement uses TRBV18 and TRBJ1-4; 9 bases line up with TRBD1. J was trimmed by 7 bases and V by 6 bases; bases with no gene match: 9. This CDR3 is built from 15 residues. The V gene's germline CDR1 is KGHSH and CDR2 LQKENI. CDR3 DNA: TGTGCCAGCTCGGACGCCGGGACAGGGCGTGAAAAACTGTTTTTT. Protein sequence: CASSDAGTGREKLFF.

The V gene is TRBV13, the J gene TRBJ1-2, with TRBD1 matching 8 bases. The CDR3 is made up of 17 amino acids. Germline V lookup: CDR1 PRHDT, CDR2 FYEKMQ (reference sequence). V lost 5 bases and J lost 4; bases outside the gene matches: 15. The CDR3 spells CASSPLETGEVRYGYTF. CDR3 nucleotide sequence: TGTGCCAGCAGCCCTCTCGAGACAGGGGAGGTTCGCTATGGCTACACCTTC.

The CDR3 region has the DNA TGTGCCAGCAGCCCCCTACAGGGGGCGACCCGGCAGTTCTTC. Amino acids: CASSPLQGATRQFF. The chain joins TRBV3-1 (or the pseudogene TRBV3-2) to TRBJ2-1; 9 bases align to TRBD1. CDR3 length: 14 residues. In germline, CDR1 is LGHDT, CDR2 YNNKEL (reference sequence). The J segment lost 12 bases and the V segment lost 4 bases, leaving 10 bases of the junction unmatched.

The V and J genes are TRBV4-2 and TRBJ2-3; 10 bases map to TRBD2. Germline values: CDR1 LGHNA, CDR2 YNFKEQ. This CDR3 spans 19 amino acids. Trimming took 1 base from V and 0 from J; bases not matched to a gene: 10. The CDR3, as DNA: TGTGCCAGCAGCCAAGGCGGCCTAGCGGGGGACCCTAGCACAGATACGCAGTATTTT. Its protein is CASSQGGLAGDPSTDTQYF.

The chain recombines TRBV25-1 with TRBJ1-6; D is uncertain. V was trimmed by 5 bases and J by 9 bases, leaving 14 bases between them. Germline CDR1 and CDR2: MGHDK and SYGVNS. This CDR3 comprises 14 residues. The CDR3 nucleotides are TGTGCCAGCAGTTTCCTAGGTGGGAGTTCACCCCTCCACTTT. Amino acids: CASSFLGGSSPLHF.

This chain links TRBV5-4 with TRBJ2-7; 7 positions agree with TRBD2. V lost 1 base and J lost 4; bases outside the gene matches: 14. The CDR3 covers 17 residues. Germline CDR1 is SGHNT and CDR2 is YYREEE (reference sequence). CDR3 sequence reads: CASSLKAKTAGKYEQYF. The DNA of the CDR3 is TGTGCCAGCAGCTTGAAAGCGAAAACAGCGGGGAAGTACGAGCAGTACTTC.

V usage is TRBV7-9 and J usage is TRBJ1-2; 7 bases are shared with TRBD1. The CDR3 is 14 amino acids. V lost 2 bases and J lost 6; bases outside the gene matches: 6. CDR1 and CDR2 from the germline V gene are SEHNR and FQNEAQ (reference sequence). CDR3 residues: CASSLSGTVDGYTF. DNA for the CDR3: TGTGCCAGCAGCTTATCGGGGACAGTTGATGGCTACACCTTC.

CDR3 loop: CASSVSRGEQFF. DNA of the CDR3: TGTGCCAGCAGCGTTAGTAGAGGTGAGCAGTTCTTC. The chain has TRBV9 and TRBJ2-1, with D unresolved. The CDR3 has 12 amino acids. Trimming pared 2 bases from V and 9 bases from J, leaving 9 bases between. The germline CDR1 and CDR2 sequences are SGDLS and YYNGEE.

The chain employs TRBV5-4 and TRBJ1-6, with D unresolved. V was pared by 0 bases and J by 8 bases, with 9 bases between. This CDR3 spans 14 amino acids. Germline assignment: CDR1 SGHNT and CDR2 YYREEE (reference sequence). CDR3 coding DNA: TGTGCCAGCAGCTTGGCCAGGAAGGATTCACCCCTCCACTTT. Translating it yields CASSLARKDSPLHF. Looking up the rest from reference TRBV5-4 and TRBJ1-6 gives the full variable domain: ETGVTQSPTHLIKTRGQQVTLRCSSQSGHNTVSWYQQALGQGPQFIFQYYREEENGRGNFPPRFSGLQFPNYSSELNVNALELDDSALYLCASSLARKDSPLHFGNGTRLTVT.

The J gene is TRBJ1-2, the V gene TRBV5-1; the D gene is possibly TRBD1 (6 bases). Between the trimmed V and J ends, which lost 3 bases and 2 bases, there was a span of 11 bases. The CDR3 covers 14 residues. CDR1 SGHRS and CDR2 YFSETQ come from the germline V gene. Here the CDR3 reads CASSSTGPNYGYTF. CDR3 in DNA: TGCGCCAGCAGCTCGACAGGACCGAACTATGGCTACACCTTC.

The chain employs TRBV7-9 and TRBJ2-4; 11 nucleotides agree with TRBD2. Germline V gene data show CDR1 as SEHNR and CDR2 as FQNEAQ (reference sequence). This CDR3 spans 16 amino acids. The ends lost 2 bases at V and 7 bases at J; junction bases unmatched: 7. The CDR3 nucleotides read TGTGCCAGCAGCTTAAGGGCTAGCGGGGGGCTGAACATTCAGTACTTC. It codes for CASSLRASGGLNIQYF.

The V gene is TRBV5-1, the J gene TRBJ2-7; 9 positions agree with TRBD1. The CDR3 extends over 14 amino acids. The germline V gene encodes CDR1 SGHRS and CDR2 YFSETQ. V lost 1 base and J lost 3; bases outside the gene matches: 2. CDR3 amino acids: CASSLTGGNYEQYF. The CDR3 DNA reads as TGCGCCAGCAGCTTGACAGGGGGCAACTACGAGCAGTACTTC.

Note on this clone: The same CDR3 also results from other DNA sequences found in this sample. The chain employs TRBV29-1 and TRBJ2-7, with D perhaps TRBD1 (7 bases). The germline V gene has CDR1 SQVTM and CDR2 ANQGSEA. Trimming took 3 bases from V and 3 from J, leaving 12 bases between them. CDR3 length: 13 residues. CDR3 coding DNA: TGCAGCGTTGAGGGGCAGGGGGGCTACGAGCAGTACTTC. Translated, it gives CSVEGQGGYEQYF.

This clone is a singleton in its sample. The chain employs TRBV3-1 (or the pseudogene TRBV3-2) and TRBJ2-3, with 7 bases fitting TRBD2. V trimming: 0 bases; J trimming: 2 bases; junction bases outside the gene matches: 5. Germline V CDR1 and CDR2: LGHDT, YNNKEL (reference sequence). The CDR3 length is 16 residues. CDR3 in DNA: TGTGCCAGCAGCCAAGATCCAGCGGGGTACACAGATACGCAGTATTTT. Its protein product is CASSQDPAGYTDTQYF.

The V call is TRBV27, the J call TRBJ1-1; 8 positions agree with TRBD1. Germline loops: CDR1 MNHEY, CDR2 SMNVEV (reference sequence). V shed 5 bases and J 1 base; nucleotides not matched to a gene: 9. CDR3 length: 16 amino acids. The CDR3 region is CASSLLGQERNTEAFF. DNA of the CDR3: TGTGCCAGCAGTCTCTTGGGACAGGAGAGGAACACTGAAGCTTTCTTT.

The chain joins TRBV30 to TRBJ1-1; a weak D match, TRBD1 (5 bases). The length of the CDR3 is 10 residues. Looked up from germline, CDR1 is GTSNPN and CDR2 is SVGIG (reference sequence). Trimming took off 4 bases at V and 8 bases at J, with 8 bases between the two ends. CDR3 DNA sequence: TGTGCCTGGAATGGGGCAGAAGCTTTCTTT. Amino acid sequence: CAWNGAEAFF.

V is TRBV7-3 and J is TRBJ1-1; 9 positions match TRBD1. Germline V gives CDR1 SGHTA, CDR2 FQGTGA. The CDR3 is 17 residues long. Unmatched junction bases numbered 16, after V lost 5 bases and J lost 6 bases. CDR3 nucleotide sequence: TGTGCCAGCAGCCTAAGTCCCGGGACAGGGTCGGGGGCTGAAGCTTTCTTT. Its protein is CASSLSPGTGSGAEAFF.

This clone has only a few counts. The V call is TRBV14, the J call TRBJ1-3; no firm D call. The CDR3 covers 12 residues. Trimming removed 4 bases at V and 4 bases at J, with 5 bases between. Germline lookup yields CDR1 SGHDN and CDR2 FVKESK. CDR3 coding DNA: TGTGCCAGCAGCCCCGAGGGAAACACCATATATTTT. Protein sequence: CASSPEGNTIYF. Full variable domain (missing parts from reference TRBV14 and TRBJ1-3): EAGVTQFPSHSVIEKGQTVTLRCDPISGHDNLYWYRRVMGKEIKFLLHFVKESKQDESGMPNNRFLAERTGGTYSTLKVQPAELEDSGVYFCASSPEGNTIYFGEGSWLTVV.

This chain joins TRBV5-1 and TRBJ2-1; D is unresolved. The CDR3 loop spans 16 amino acids. V was pared by 6 bases and J by 0 bases, with 16 bases between. The V gene's germline CDR1 is SGHRS and CDR2 YFSETQ. The CDR3 DNA follows: TGCGCCAGCACCTATCACGTCACGAGCTCCTACAATGAGCAGTTCTTC. This gives the protein CASTYHVTSSYNEQFF.

This clone showed up just once. The chain couples TRBV7-3 to TRBJ2-2, with a weak D call TRBD1 (7 bases). The germline gives CDR1 SGHTA, CDR2 FQGTGA. The CDR3 is 19 amino acids. Trimming took off 5 bases at V and 2 bases at J, with 24 bases between the two ends. The CDR3 coding sequence is TGTGCCAGCAGCATTTCCCCCGGATTGCGGGACAGAAACACCGGGGAGCTGTTTTTT. Translated, it gives CASSISPGLRDRNTGELFF.

This sequence joins TRBV2 and TRBJ1-1; D perhaps matches TRBD1 (6 bases). Per the germline V gene, CDR1 is SNHLY and CDR2 is FYNNEI. The CDR3 covers 13 residues. Between the trimmed V and J ends, which lost 8 bases and 4 bases, there was a span of 14 bases. DNA of the CDR3: TGTGCCAGCGGATGGGACACGGGCACTGAAGCTTTCTTT. This gives the protein CASGWDTGTEAFF.

The J gene is TRBJ1-6, the V gene TRBV10-3, with 10 bases fitting TRBD1. This CDR3 is 16 amino acids long. V was clipped by 2 bases and J by 9 bases; unmatched bases: 7. Germline V CDR1 and CDR2: ENHRY, SYGVKD. For the CDR3, the DNA is TGTGCCATCAGTGAGACAACGGGGACAGGGGTTTCACCCCTCCACTTT. Its protein is CAISETTGTGVSPLHF.

The CDR3 reads CASSSHPGNTEAFF. In nucleotides, the CDR3 is TGTGCCAGCAGCTCCCACCCCGGGAACACTGAAGCTTTCTTT. This chain uses TRBV9 with TRBJ1-1; no clear D gene. Germline values: CDR1 SGDLS, CDR2 YYNGEE. The CDR3 has 14 residues. Trimming removed 4 bases from V and 1 base from J, with 11 bases in between.

The rearrangement links TRBV9 to TRBJ1-2; TRBD1 aligns across 10 bases. Germline-derived CDR1 and CDR2 are SGDLS and YYNGEE. The ends lost 4 bases at V and 3 bases at J; junction bases unmatched: 12. The CDR3 has 17 residues. CDR3 residues: CASSYLGLGQGDYGYTF. As DNA, the CDR3 is TGTGCCAGCAGCTATCTTGGTCTCGGACAGGGGGACTATGGCTACACCTTC.

V gene TRBV12-5 combines with J gene TRBJ1-5; D unclear. This CDR3 comprises 15 residues. V was pared by 5 bases and J by 4 bases, with 15 bases between. Per the germline V gene, CDR1 is LGHNT and CDR2 is FRNRAP. DNA of the CDR3: TGTGCTAGTGGTCCGCAACTCGGAGGAAATCAGCCCCAGCATTTT. Its translation: CASGPQLGGNQPQHF.

The chain combines TRBV6-5 with TRBJ1-2; D gene unclear. Germline V CDR1 and CDR2: MNHEY, SVGAGI. Trimming pared 5 bases from V and 3 bases from J, leaving 10 bases between. There are 13 residues in the CDR3. This CDR3 is CASSMQFYYGYTF. The CDR3 coding sequence is TGTGCCAGCAGTATGCAGTTCTACTATGGCTACACCTTC.